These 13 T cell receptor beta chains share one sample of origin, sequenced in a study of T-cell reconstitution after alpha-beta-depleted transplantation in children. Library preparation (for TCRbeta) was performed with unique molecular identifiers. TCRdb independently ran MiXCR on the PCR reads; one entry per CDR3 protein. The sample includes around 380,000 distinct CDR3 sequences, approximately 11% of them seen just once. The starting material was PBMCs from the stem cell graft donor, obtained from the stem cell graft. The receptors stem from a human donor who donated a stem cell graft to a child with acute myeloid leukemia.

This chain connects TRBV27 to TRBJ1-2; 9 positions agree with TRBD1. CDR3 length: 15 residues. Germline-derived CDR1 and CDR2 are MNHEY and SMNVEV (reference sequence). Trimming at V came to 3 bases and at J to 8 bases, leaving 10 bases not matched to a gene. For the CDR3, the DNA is TGTGCCAGCAGTTTTGGGGGCGGGGACAGGGACGGCTACACCTTC. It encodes CASSFGGGDRDGYTF.

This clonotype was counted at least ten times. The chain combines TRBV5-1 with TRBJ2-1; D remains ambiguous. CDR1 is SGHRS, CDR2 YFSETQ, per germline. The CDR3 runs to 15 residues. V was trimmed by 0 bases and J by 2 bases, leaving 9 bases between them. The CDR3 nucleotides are TGCGCCAGCAGCTTGGTAGGGAACCCCTACAATGAGCAGTTCTTC. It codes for CASSLVGNPYNEQFF. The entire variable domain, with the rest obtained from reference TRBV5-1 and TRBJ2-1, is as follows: KAGVTQTPRYLIKTRGQQVTLSCSPISGHRSVSWYQQTPGQGLQFLFEYFSETQRNKGNFPGRFSGRQFSNSRSEMNVSTLELGDSALYLCASSLVGNPYNEQFFGPGTRLTVL.

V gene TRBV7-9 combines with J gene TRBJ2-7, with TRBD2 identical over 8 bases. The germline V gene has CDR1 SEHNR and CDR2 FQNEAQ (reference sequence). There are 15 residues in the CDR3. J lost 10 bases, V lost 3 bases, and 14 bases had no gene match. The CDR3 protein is CASSFEAGGEQGQYV. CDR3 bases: TGTGCCAGCAGCTTTGAGGCGGGGGGCGAACAGGGACAGTACGTC.

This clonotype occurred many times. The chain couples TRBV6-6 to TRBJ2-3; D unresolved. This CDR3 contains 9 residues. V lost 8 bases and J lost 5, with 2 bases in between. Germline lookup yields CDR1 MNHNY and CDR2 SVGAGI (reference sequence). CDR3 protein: CASGDTQYF. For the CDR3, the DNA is TGTGCCAGCGGAGATACGCAGTATTTT.

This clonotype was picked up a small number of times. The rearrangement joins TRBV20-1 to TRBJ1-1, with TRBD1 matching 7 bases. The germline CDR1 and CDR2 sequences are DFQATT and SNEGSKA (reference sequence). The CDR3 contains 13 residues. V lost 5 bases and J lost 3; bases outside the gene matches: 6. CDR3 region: CSAGGRGDTEAFF. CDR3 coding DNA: TGCAGTGCTGGGGGCAGGGGGGACACTGAAGCTTTCTTT.

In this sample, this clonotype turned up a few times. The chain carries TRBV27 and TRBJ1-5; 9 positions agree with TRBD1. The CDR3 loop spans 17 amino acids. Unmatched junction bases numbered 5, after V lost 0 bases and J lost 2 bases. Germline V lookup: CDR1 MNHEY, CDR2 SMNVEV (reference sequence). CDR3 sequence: CASSLSPRTGGNQPQHF. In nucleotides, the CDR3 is TGTGCCAGCAGTTTATCCCCAAGGACAGGGGGCAATCAGCCCCAGCATTTT.

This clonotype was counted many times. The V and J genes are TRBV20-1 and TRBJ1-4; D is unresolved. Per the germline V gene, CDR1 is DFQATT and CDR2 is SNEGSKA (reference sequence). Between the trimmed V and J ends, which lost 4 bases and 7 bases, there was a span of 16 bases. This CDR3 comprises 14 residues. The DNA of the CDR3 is TGCAGTGCTACAGGAAATGATGTGGTTGAAAAACTGTTTTTT. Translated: CSATGNDVVEKLFF.

In nucleotides, the CDR3 is TGTGCCAGCAGTTTACTCGGACAGGGGCCGAACACCGGGGAGCTGTTTTTT. Amino acids: CASSLLGQGPNTGELFF. The rearrangement links TRBV12-3 or TRBV12-4 to TRBJ2-2, with 9 bases fitting TRBD1. The length of the CDR3 is 17 residues. The trim removed 2 bases at V and 0 bases at J, leaving 4 bases unmatched.

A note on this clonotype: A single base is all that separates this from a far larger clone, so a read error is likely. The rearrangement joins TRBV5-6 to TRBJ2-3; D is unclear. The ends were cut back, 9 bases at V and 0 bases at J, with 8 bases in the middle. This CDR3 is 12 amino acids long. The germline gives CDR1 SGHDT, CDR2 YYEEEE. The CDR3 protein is CAISFSTDTQYF. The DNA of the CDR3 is TGTGCCATCAGTTTTAGCACAGATACGCAGTATTTT.

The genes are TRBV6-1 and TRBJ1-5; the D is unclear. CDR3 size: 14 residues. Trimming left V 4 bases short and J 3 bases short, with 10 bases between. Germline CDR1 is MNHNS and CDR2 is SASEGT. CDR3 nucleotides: TGTGCCAGCAGTGGGGGTTGGCACAATCAGCCCCAGCATTTT. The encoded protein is CASSGGWHNQPQHF.

The CDR3 DNA is TGTGCCAGCAGCCAAGGTGTGGGCTCCTACGAGCAGTACGTC. Protein product: CASSQGVGSYEQYV. The V call is TRBV4-2, the J call TRBJ2-7, with no clear D. This CDR3 comprises 14 residues. CDR1 is LGHNA, CDR2 YNFKEQ, per germline. The V and J ends lost 1 base and 0 bases respectively, with 7 bases between them.

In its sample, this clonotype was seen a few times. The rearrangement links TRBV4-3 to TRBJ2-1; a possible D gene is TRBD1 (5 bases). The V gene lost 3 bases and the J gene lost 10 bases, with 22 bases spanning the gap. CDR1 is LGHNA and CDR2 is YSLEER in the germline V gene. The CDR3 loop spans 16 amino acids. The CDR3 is CASSHLRDPGQWEQFF. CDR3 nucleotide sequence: TGCGCCAGCAGCCATCTCAGGGATCCGGGCCAATGGGAGCAGTTCTTC.

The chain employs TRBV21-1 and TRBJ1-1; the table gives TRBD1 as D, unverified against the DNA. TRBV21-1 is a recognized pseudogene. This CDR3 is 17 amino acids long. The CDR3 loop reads CASSKAGTGLMNTEAFF. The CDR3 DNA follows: TGTGCCAGCAGCAAAGCGGGGACAGGCCTCATGAACACTGAAGCTTTCTTT.